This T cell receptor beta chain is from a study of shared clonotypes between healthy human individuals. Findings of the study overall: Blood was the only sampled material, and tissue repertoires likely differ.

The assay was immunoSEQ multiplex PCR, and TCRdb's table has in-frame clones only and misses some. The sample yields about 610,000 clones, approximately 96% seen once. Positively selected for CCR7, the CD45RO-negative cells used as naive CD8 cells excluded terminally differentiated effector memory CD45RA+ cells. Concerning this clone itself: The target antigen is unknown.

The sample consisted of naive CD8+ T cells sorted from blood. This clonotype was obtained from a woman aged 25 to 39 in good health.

The CDR3 here is CASIPLGQYGYTF. Written as DNA, the CDR3 is TGTGCCAGCATCCCTTTGGGACAGTATGGCTACACCTTC. The V gene is TRBV2, the J gene TRBJ1-2, with 7 bases aligning to TRBD1. With 7 bases clipped from V and 5 bases from J, the junction kept 7 bases outside the gene matches. The length of the CDR3 is 13 residues. Germline V gives CDR1 SNHLY, CDR2 FYNNEI.